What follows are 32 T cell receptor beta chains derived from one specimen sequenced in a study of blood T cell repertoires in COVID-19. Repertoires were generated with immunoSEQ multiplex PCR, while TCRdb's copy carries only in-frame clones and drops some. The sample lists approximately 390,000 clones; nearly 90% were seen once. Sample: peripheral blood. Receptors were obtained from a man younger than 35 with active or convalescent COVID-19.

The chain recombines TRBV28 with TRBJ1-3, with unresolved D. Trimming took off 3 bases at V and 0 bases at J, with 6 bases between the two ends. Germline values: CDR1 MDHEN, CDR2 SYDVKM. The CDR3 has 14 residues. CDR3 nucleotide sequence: TGTGCCAGCAGTTTCCCTTTCTCTGGAAACACCATATATTTT. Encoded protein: CASSFPFSGNTIYF.

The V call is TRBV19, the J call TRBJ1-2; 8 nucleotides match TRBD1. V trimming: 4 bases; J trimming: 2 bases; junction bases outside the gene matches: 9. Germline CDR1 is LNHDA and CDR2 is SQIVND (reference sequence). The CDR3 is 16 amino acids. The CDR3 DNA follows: TGTGCCAGTAGTACCACACCCAGGACAGGGAACTATGGCTACACCTTC. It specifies CASSTTPRTGNYGYTF.

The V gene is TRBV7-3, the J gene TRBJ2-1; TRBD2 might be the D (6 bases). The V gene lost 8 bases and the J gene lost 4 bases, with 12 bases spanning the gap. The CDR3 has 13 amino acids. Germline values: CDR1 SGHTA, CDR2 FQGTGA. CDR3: CASGGTLYNEQFF. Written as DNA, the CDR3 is TGTGCCAGCGGCGGGACTCTGTACAATGAGCAGTTCTTC.

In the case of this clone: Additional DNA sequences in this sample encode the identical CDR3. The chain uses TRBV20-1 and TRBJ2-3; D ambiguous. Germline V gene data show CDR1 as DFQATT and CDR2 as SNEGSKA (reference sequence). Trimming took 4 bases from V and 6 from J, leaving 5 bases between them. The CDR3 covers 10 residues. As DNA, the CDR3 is TGCAGTGCTACTCTGGATACGCAGTATTTT. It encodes CSATLDTQYF.

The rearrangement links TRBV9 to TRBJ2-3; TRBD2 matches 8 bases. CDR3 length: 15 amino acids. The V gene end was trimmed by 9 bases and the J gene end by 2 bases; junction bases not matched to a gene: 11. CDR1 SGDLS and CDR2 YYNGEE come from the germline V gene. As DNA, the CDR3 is TGTGCCACCTCCCCAGCGGGGGCCCCCACAGATACGCAGTATTTT. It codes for CATSPAGAPTDTQYF.

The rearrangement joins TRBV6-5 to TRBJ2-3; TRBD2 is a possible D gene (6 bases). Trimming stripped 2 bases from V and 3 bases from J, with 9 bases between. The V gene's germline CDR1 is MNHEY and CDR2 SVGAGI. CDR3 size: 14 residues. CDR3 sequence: CASSYGRKTDTQYF. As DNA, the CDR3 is TGTGCCAGCAGTTACGGGAGGAAGACAGATACGCAGTATTTT.

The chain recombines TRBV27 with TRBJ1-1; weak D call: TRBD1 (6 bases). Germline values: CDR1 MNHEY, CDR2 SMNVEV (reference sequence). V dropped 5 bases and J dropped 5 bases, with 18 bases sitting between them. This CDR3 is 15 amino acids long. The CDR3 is CASSAGTITRTEAFF. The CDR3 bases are TGTGCCAGCAGTGCAGGGACAATAACGAGGACTGAAGCTTTCTTT.

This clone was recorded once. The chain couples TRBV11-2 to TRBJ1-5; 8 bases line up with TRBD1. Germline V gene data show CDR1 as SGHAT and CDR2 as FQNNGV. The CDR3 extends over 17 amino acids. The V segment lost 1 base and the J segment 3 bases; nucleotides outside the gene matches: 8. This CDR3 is CASSLGEDRVTNQPQHF. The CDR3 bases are TGTGCCAGCAGCTTAGGGGAGGACAGGGTCACCAATCAGCCCCAGCATTTT.

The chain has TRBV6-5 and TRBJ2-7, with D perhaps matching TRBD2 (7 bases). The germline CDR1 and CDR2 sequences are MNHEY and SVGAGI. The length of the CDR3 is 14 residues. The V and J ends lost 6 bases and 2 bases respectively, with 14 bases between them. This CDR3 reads CASRRTAGTYEQYF. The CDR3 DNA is TGTGCCAGCAGGAGGACAGCGGGAACCTACGAGCAGTACTTC.

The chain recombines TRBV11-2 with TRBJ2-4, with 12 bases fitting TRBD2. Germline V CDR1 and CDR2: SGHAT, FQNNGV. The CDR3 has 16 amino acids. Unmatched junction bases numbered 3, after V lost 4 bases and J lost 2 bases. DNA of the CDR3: TGTGCCAGCAGCTCCGGACTAGCGGGGACCAAAAACATTCAGTACTTC. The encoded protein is CASSSGLAGTKNIQYF.

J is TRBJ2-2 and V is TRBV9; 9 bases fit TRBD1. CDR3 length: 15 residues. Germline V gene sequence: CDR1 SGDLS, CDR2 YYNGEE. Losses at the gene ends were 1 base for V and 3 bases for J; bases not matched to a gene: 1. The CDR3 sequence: CASSVWTGDTGELFF. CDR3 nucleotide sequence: TGTGCCAGCAGCGTATGGACAGGGGACACCGGGGAGCTGTTTTTT.

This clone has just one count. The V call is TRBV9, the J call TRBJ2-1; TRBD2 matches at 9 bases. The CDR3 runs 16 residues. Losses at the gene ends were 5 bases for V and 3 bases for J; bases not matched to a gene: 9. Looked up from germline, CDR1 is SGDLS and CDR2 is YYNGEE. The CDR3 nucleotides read TGTGCCAGCAGTCGAACTATAGCGGGAGACTACAATGAGCAGTTCTTC. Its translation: CASSRTIAGDYNEQFF.

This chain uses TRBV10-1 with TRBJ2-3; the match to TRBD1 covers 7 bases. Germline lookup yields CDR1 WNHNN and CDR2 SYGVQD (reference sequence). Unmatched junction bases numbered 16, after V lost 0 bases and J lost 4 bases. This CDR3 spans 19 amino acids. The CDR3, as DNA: TGCGCCAGCAGTGAGTCGCCCCTCGAAACAGGGGAAGGCGCAGATACGCAGTATTTT. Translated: CASSESPLETGEGADTQYF.

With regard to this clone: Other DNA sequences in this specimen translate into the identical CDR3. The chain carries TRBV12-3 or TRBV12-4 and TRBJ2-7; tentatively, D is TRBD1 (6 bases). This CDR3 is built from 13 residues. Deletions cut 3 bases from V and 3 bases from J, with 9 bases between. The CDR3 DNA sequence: TGTGCCAGCAGTTTGGACAGATACTACGAGCAGTACTTC. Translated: CASSLDRYYEQYF.

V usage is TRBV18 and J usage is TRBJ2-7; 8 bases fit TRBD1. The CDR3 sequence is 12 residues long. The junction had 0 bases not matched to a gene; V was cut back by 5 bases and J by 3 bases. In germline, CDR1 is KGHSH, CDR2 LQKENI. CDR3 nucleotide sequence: TGTGCCAGCTCAACAGGGGGCTACGAGCAGTACTTC. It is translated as CASSTGGYEQYF. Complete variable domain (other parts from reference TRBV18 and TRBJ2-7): NAGVMQNPRHLVRRRGQEARLRCSPMKGHSHVYWYRQLPEEGLKFMVYLQKENIIDESGMPKERFSAEFPKEGPSILRIQQVVRGDSAAYFCASSTGGYEQYFGPGTRLTVT.

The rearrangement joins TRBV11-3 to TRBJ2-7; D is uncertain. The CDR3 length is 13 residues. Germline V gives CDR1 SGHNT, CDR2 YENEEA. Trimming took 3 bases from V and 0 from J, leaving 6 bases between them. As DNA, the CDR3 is TGTGCCAGCAGCTTCAGTGGCTCCTACGAGCAGTACTTC. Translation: CASSFSGSYEQYF.

The CDR3 bases are TGTGCCAGCAGCACAATAGCGCCGGGACAGAGAAAGAACACTGAAGCTTTCTTT. Translated, it gives CASSTIAPGQRKNTEAFF. This chain connects TRBV21-1 to TRBJ1-1; the DNA was not compared with TRBD1, the D call given in the table. TRBV21-1 is a pseudogene segment. The CDR3 spans 18 residues.

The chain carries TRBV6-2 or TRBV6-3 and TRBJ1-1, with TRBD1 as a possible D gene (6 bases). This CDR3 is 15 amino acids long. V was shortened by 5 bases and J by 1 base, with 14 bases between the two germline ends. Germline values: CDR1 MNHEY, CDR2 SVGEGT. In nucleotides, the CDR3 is TGTGCCAGCAGTGTCTCAGGGGCGGGGAACACTGAAGCTTTCTTT. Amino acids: CASSVSGAGNTEAFF.

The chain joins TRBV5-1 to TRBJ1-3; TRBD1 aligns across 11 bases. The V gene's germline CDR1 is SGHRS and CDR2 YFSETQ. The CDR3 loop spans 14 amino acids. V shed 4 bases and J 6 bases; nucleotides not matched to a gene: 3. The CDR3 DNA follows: TGCGCCAGCAGCGCCGGACAGGGGGCAAACACCATATATTTT. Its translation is CASSAGQGANTIYF.

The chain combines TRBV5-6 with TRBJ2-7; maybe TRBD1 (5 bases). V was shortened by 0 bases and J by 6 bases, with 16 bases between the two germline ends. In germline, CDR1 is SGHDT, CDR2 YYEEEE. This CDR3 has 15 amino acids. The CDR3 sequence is CASSLARTRLSEQYF. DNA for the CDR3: TGTGCCAGCAGCTTGGCTCGGACACGTCTTTCCGAGCAGTACTTC.

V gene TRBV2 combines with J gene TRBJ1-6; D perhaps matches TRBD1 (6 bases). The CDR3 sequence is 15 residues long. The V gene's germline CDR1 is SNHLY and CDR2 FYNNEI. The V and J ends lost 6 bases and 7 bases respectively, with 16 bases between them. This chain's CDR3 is CASRKRDTLNSPLHF. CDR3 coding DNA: TGTGCCAGCAGGAAAAGGGACACCCTAAATTCACCCCTCCACTTT.

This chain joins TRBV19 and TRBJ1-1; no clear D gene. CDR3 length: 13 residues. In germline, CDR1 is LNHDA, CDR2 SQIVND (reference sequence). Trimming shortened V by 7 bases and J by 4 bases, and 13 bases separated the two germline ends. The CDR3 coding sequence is TGTGCCAGTAATCGGGGAGGGTCCACTGAAGCTTTCTTT. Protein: CASNRGGSTEAFF.

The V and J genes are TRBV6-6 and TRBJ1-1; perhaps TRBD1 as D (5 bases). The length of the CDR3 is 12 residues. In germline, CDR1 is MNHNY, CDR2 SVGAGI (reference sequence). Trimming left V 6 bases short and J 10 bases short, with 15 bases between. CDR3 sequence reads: CASSHGDSLAFF. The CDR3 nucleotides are TGTGCCAGCAGCCACGGGGACTCTCTAGCTTTCTTT.

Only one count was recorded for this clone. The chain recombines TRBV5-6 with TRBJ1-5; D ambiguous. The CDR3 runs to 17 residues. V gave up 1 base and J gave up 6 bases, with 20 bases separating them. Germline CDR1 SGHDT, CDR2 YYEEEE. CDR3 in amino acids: CASSLWFGRDRSQPQHF. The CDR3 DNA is TGTGCCAGCAGCTTGTGGTTCGGAAGAGATAGGAGTCAGCCCCAGCATTTT.

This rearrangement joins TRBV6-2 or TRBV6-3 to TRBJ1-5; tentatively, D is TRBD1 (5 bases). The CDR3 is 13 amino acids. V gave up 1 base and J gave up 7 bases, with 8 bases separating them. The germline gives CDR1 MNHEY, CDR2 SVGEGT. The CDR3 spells CASSYYGGQPQHF. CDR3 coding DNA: TGTGCCAGCAGTTACTACGGGGGGCAGCCCCAGCATTTT.

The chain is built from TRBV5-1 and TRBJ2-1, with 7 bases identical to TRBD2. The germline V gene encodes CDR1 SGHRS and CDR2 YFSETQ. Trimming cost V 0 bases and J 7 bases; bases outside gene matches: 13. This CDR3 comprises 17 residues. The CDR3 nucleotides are TGCGCCAGCAGCTTGGATATGTGGGAGGGCCTGGAAAATGAGCAGTTCTTC. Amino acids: CASSLDMWEGLENEQFF.

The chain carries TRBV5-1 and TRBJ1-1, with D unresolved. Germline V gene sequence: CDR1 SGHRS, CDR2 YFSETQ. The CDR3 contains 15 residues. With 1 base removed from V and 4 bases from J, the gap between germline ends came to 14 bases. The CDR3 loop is CASSLNGAEGTEAFF. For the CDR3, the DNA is TGCGCCAGCAGCTTGAATGGTGCTGAGGGCACTGAAGCTTTCTTT.

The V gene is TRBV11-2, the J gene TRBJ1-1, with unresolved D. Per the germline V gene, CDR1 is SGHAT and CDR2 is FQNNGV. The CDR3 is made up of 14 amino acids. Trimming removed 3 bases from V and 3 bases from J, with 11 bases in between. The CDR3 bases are TGTGCCAGCAGCTTTCCACAGTCTCACACTGAAGCTTTCTTT. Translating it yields CASSFPQSHTEAFF.

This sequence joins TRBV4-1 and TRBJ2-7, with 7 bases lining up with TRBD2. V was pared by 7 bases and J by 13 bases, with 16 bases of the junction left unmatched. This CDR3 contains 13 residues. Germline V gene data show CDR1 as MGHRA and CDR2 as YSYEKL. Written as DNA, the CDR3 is TGCGCCAGCATGGAGGGCGGGAGAGGAGCTCTTTACTTC. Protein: CASMEGGRGALYF.

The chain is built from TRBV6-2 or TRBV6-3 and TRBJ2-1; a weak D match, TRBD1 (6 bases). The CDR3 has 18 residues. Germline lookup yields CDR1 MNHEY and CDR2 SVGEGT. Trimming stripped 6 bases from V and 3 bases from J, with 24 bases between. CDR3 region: CASSPFGGQATNYNEQFF. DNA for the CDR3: TGTGCCAGCAGCCCTTTTGGGGGACAAGCTACAAACTACAATGAGCAGTTCTTC.

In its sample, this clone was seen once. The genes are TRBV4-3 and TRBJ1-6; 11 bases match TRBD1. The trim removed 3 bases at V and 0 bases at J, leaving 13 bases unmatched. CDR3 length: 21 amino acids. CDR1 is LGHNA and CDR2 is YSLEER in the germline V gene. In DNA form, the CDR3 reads TGCGCCAGCAGCCACATCCTGGGGGGGACAGGGGGATTCTCCTATAATTCACCCCTCCACTTT. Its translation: CASSHILGGTGGFSYNSPLHF.

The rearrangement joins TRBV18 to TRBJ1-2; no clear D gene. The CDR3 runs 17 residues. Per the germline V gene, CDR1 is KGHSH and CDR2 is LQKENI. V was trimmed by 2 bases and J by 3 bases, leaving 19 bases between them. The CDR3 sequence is CASSPRQREVFDYGYTF. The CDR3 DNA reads TGTGCCAGCTCACCAAGGCAGAGGGAGGTTTTTGACTATGGCTACACCTTC.